The next 30 T cell receptor beta chains were all read from a single sample in a study of cytomegalovirus exposure and HLA in healthy donors. Both 60 Vbeta primers and 13 Jbeta primers went into the PCR. The data were produced by immunoSEQ multiplex PCR, yet TCRdb's version contains in-frame clones alone and is incomplete. Of about 140,000 clones listed, 76% were seen once; the top ten hold 3.1%. The material sequenced was PBMCs. The receptors stem from a male donor in good health and CMV-seronegative.

The chain employs TRBV27 and TRBJ2-3; tentative D call: TRBD2 (6 bases). Germline loops: CDR1 MNHEY, CDR2 SMNVEV (reference sequence). This CDR3 region has 14 residues. The V end lost 4 bases, the J end lost 6 bases, and 14 bases lay between the germline ends. As DNA, the CDR3 is TGTGCCAGCAGTTCCCGACTAGAGCCGGATACGCAGTATTTT. Translated: CASSSRLEPDTQYF.

This sequence joins TRBV7-2 and TRBJ1-2; D possibly corresponds to TRBD1 (5 bases). V gave up 2 bases and J gave up 6 bases, with 10 bases separating them. The CDR3 contains 13 residues. Germline CDR1 SGHTA, CDR2 FQGNSA. In DNA, the CDR3 is TGTGCCAGCAGCTTAAAGGGGCCGCATGGCTACACCTTC. This sequence encodes CASSLKGPHGYTF.

The chain carries TRBV28 and TRBJ1-3; D call uncertain. CDR1 is MDHEN and CDR2 is SYDVKM in the germline V gene. CDR3 length: 16 residues. V lost 4 bases and J lost 3, with 16 bases in between. This CDR3 reads CASSSTRVWYGNTIYF. DNA for the CDR3: TGTGCCAGCAGTTCCACGAGGGTTTGGTATGGAAACACCATATATTTT.

As regards this clone: Additional DNA sequences in this sample encode the identical CDR3. Here the CDR3 DNA reads TGTGCCAGCAGTTCCCGGGGAGGCTCTGGAAACACCATATATTTT. It specifies CASSSRGGSGNTIYF. The V and J genes are TRBV6-5 and TRBJ1-3; no clear D gene. CDR3 length equals 15 residues. Germline V gene lookup returns CDR1 MNHEY and CDR2 SVGAGI. Trimming shortened V by 4 bases and J by 0 bases, and 10 bases separated the two germline ends.

The J gene is TRBJ1-1, the V gene TRBV20-1, with D perhaps TRBD1 (5 bases). CDR1 is DFQATT, CDR2 SNEGSKA, per germline (reference sequence). CDR3 length: 11 residues. CDR3 residues: CRGGGDTEAFF. The CDR3 DNA is TGCAGGGGGGGAGGGGACACTGAAGCTTTCTTT.

This chain joins TRBV19 and TRBJ2-5; 10 bases match TRBD1. Germline V CDR1 and CDR2: LNHDA, SQIVND (reference sequence). This CDR3 is 14 amino acids long. V lost 3 bases to trimming and J lost 3 bases; unmatched junction nucleotides: 1. The CDR3 DNA reads as TGTGCCAGTAGTATGACAGGGGGCAAAGAGACCCAGTACTTC. This codes for CASSMTGGKETQYF.

V is TRBV5-8 and J is TRBJ2-3, with D uncertain. The CDR3 is 15 residues long. Germline values: CDR1 SGHTS, CDR2 YDEGEE. The V and J ends lost 0 bases and 1 base respectively, with 9 bases between them. CDR3 amino acids: CASSLGQARTDTQYF. The CDR3 DNA reads TGTGCCAGCAGCTTGGGTCAGGCTCGCACAGATACGCAGTATTTT.

CDR3 sequence: CASSPGTASSGNTIYF. CDR3 DNA: TGTGCCAGCAGTCCAGGGACAGCGAGCTCTGGAAACACCATATATTTT. The V gene is TRBV28, the J gene TRBJ1-3; 7 positions agree with TRBD1. The V and J ends lost 5 bases and 0 bases, in that order; junction bases with no gene match: 7. Germline lookup yields CDR1 MDHEN and CDR2 SYDVKM. The CDR3 runs 16 residues.

On this clone: Within the sample, other DNA sequences also encode this same CDR3. The V gene is TRBV9, the J gene TRBJ2-2; TRBD1 is a possible D gene (5 bases). The CDR3 contains 14 residues. V shed 0 bases and J shed 3 bases, with 6 bases lying between them. CDR1 SGDLS and CDR2 YYNGEE come from the germline V gene. CDR3 residues: CASSVVGDTGELFF. CDR3 bases: TGTGCCAGCAGCGTAGTAGGGGACACCGGGGAGCTGTTTTTT.

J is TRBJ1-6 and V is TRBV28, with D perhaps TRBD1 (5 bases). The germline gives CDR1 MDHEN, CDR2 SYDVKM. V shed 4 bases and J shed 0 bases, with 13 bases lying between them. The CDR3 is made up of 17 amino acids. CDR3 bases: TGTGCCAGCAGTTCATCGGACACGTCCTCCTATAATTCACCCCTCCACTTT. Translation gives CASSSSDTSSYNSPLHF.

The chain has TRBV4-1 and TRBJ2-1, with 11 bases identical to TRBD2. V was pared by 3 bases and J by 4 bases, with 2 bases of the junction left unmatched. The CDR3 extends over 15 amino acids. Per germline, CDR1 MGHRA and CDR2 YSYEKL. The CDR3, as DNA: TGCGCCAGCAGCCAGGCTAGCGGGAGGTACAATGAGCAGTTCTTC. As protein: CASSQASGRYNEQFF.

In regard to this clone: The sample contains more than one DNA sequence encoding this CDR3. This chain links TRBV28 with TRBJ1-1; 7 nucleotides line up with TRBD1. Looked up from germline, CDR1 is MDHEN and CDR2 is SYDVKM. The ends lost 4 bases at V and 7 bases at J; junction bases unmatched: 12. This CDR3 is 15 amino acids long. In nucleotides, the CDR3 is TGTGCCAGCAGTTACGCCAGCACAGGGGCGGGTGAAGCTTTCTTT. Its protein is CASSYASTGAGEAFF. Complete variable domain (other parts from reference TRBV28 and TRBJ1-1): DVKVTQSSRYLVKRTGEKVFLECVQDMDHENMFWYRQDPGLGLRLIYFSYDVKMKEKGDIPEGYSVSREKKERFSLILESASTNQTSMYLCASSYASTGAGEAFFGQGTRLTVV.

The V gene is TRBV2, the J gene TRBJ2-7, with TRBD1 matching 9 bases. Per the germline V gene, CDR1 is SNHLY and CDR2 is FYNNEI. The V gene end was trimmed by 6 bases and the J gene end by 4 bases; junction bases not matched to a gene: 7. This CDR3 is built from 14 residues. The CDR3 region has the DNA TGTGCCAGCAGGCCGGGACAGGGCGGTTACGAGCAGTACTTC. This sequence encodes CASRPGQGGYEQYF. Combining the CDR3 with reference TRBV2 and TRBJ2-7 gives the whole variable domain EPEVTQTPSHQVTQMGQEVILRCVPISNHLYFYWYRQILGQKVEFLVSFYNNEISEKSEIFDDQFSVERPDGSNFTLKIRSTKLEDSAMYFCASRPGQGGYEQYFGPGTRLTVT.

The chain combines TRBV29-1 with TRBJ2-3; 7 nucleotides align to TRBD2. V trimming: 5 bases; J trimming: 1 base; junction bases outside the gene matches: 3. The CDR3 is 13 amino acids. CDR1 SQVTM and CDR2 ANQGSEA come from the germline V gene. Here the CDR3 reads CSVMSGGTDTQYF. CDR3 nucleotides: TGCAGCGTTATGAGCGGGGGCACAGATACGCAGTATTTT.

This clone has only a few counts. The chain employs TRBV5-1 and TRBJ1-2, with a weak D call TRBD1 (5 bases). Germline lookup yields CDR1 SGHRS and CDR2 YFSETQ. The CDR3 has 14 amino acids. The V end was cut by 0 bases, the J end by 5 bases, with 11 bases between. CDR3 sequence: CASSLEGREYGYTF. CDR3 nucleotide sequence: TGCGCCAGCAGCTTGGAGGGCAGGGAATATGGCTACACCTTC.

J is TRBJ2-2 and V is TRBV18, with 7 bases lining up with TRBD1. CDR1 and CDR2 from the germline V gene are KGHSH and LQKENI. V lost 5 bases to trimming and J lost 2 bases; unmatched junction nucleotides: 2. The CDR3 covers 14 residues. CDR3 loop: CASSIGGNTGELFF. CDR3 DNA: TGTGCCAGCTCAATAGGGGGCAACACCGGGGAGCTGTTTTTT.

V gene TRBV28 combines with J gene TRBJ1-1; a possible D gene is TRBD1 (5 bases). V dropped 8 bases and J dropped 5 bases, with 18 bases sitting between them. Per the germline V gene, CDR1 is MDHEN and CDR2 is SYDVKM. The CDR3 spans 14 residues. CDR3 nucleotides: TGTGCCAGCGAATTAGGCGGGGCGCGGACTGAAGCTTTCTTT. This gives the protein CASELGGARTEAFF.

The table lists this clone with a count of one. The genes are TRBV10-2 and TRBJ2-7; D may be TRBD2 (6 bases). The CDR3 length is 13 residues. CDR1 and CDR2 (germline): WSHSY, SAAADI. V dropped 9 bases and J dropped 6 bases, with 18 bases sitting between them. The CDR3 protein is CASKGGPVGEQYF. The CDR3 nucleotides are TGCGCCAGTAAGGGAGGCCCGGTGGGCGAGCAGTACTTC.

This clone was observed a single time. This rearrangement joins TRBV19 to TRBJ2-7; a weak D match, TRBD1 (6 bases). The CDR3 totals 15 residues. Trimming took 5 bases from V and 4 from J, leaving 18 bases between them. Germline lookup yields CDR1 LNHDA and CDR2 SQIVND (reference sequence). This chain's CDR3 is CASSSTGYGLYEQYF. Here the CDR3 DNA reads TGTGCCAGTAGTTCCACAGGGTACGGGCTTTACGAGCAGTACTTC. Variable domain in full (rest from reference TRBV19 and TRBJ2-7): DGGITQSPKYLFRKEGQNVTLSCEQNLNHDAMYWYRQDPGQGLRLIYYSQIVNDFQKGDIAEGYSVSREKKESFPLTVTSAQKNPTAFYLCASSSTGYGLYEQYFGPGTRLTVT.

This clone was seen more than once but under ten times. As DNA, the CDR3 is TGTGCCAGCAGCTTGTCAGGGGGCCAAGAGACCCAGTACTTC. Translated, it gives CASSLSGGQETQYF. V gene TRBV7-2 combines with J gene TRBJ2-5; 7 nucleotides agree with TRBD1. The CDR3 sequence is 14 residues long. V shed 3 bases and J 1 base; nucleotides not matched to a gene: 2. Looked up from germline, CDR1 is SGHTA and CDR2 is FQGNSA.

The chain employs TRBV5-6 and TRBJ1-1, with no clear D. The V and J ends lost 0 bases and 1 base respectively, with 13 bases between them. Germline CDR1 is SGHDT and CDR2 is YYEEEE. The CDR3 covers 16 residues. CDR3 coding DNA: TGTGCCAGCAGCTTGGGACGTTACAGTGAGAACACTGAAGCTTTCTTT. This sequence encodes CASSLGRYSENTEAFF.

The gene calls are TRBV7-9 and TRBJ2-1, with 7 nucleotides matching TRBD2. V gave up 3 bases and J gave up 8 bases; unmatched junction bases: 10. Germline CDR1 is SEHNR and CDR2 is FQNEAQ (reference sequence). The CDR3 has 15 residues. CDR3 sequence: CASSLYAGAGYEQFF. DNA for the CDR3: TGTGCCAGCAGCTTGTATGCGGGAGCGGGCTATGAGCAGTTCTTC.

The chain recombines TRBV30 with TRBJ1-1; a possible D gene is TRBD1 (6 bases). There are 13 residues in the CDR3. Trimming shortened V by 7 bases and J by 2 bases, and 14 bases separated the two germline ends. Germline CDR1 GTSNPN, CDR2 SVGIG (reference sequence). In nucleotides, the CDR3 is TGTGCCTCGAAAACAGGGATCAACACTGAAGCTTTCTTT. Its protein is CASKTGINTEAFF.

For this clone: The junction departs from the called germline gene at one end, perhaps through a read error. V and J are TRBV7-7 and TRBJ2-1; 9 bases map to TRBD2. Germline V CDR1 and CDR2: SSHAT, FNYEAQ (reference sequence). The length of the CDR3 is 15 residues. In DNA, the CDR3 is TGTGCTAGCAGCTTTGTTCTAGCGGGATACAATGAGCAGTTCTTC. Protein sequence: CASSFVLAGYNEQFF.

The V gene is TRBV7-7, the J gene TRBJ2-5; 8 bases fit TRBD2. V lost 4 bases and J lost 5; bases outside the gene matches: 9. Germline loops: CDR1 SSHAT, CDR2 FNYEAQ (reference sequence). This CDR3 is built from 15 residues. The CDR3 protein is CASSSRAGEGETQYF. The CDR3 region has the DNA TGTGCCAGCAGCTCCCGAGCGGGGGAGGGGGAGACCCAGTACTTC.

The genes are TRBV6-6 and TRBJ2-5; D call uncertain. Trimming removed 2 bases at V and 7 bases at J, with 11 bases between. The CDR3 runs to 13 residues. Germline assignment: CDR1 MNHNY and CDR2 SVGAGI (reference sequence). Here the CDR3 DNA reads TGTGCCAGCAGTTACGGTCGCCCCGGGACCCAGTACTTC. This encodes CASSYGRPGTQYF.

This sequence joins TRBV27 and TRBJ1-1; D ambiguous. In germline, CDR1 is MNHEY, CDR2 SMNVEV (reference sequence). This CDR3 has 14 amino acids. V was shortened by 3 bases and J by 4 bases, with 12 bases between the two germline ends. CDR3 protein: CASSLGPAGTEAFF. The CDR3 nucleotides are TGTGCCAGCAGTTTGGGTCCGGCGGGCACTGAAGCTTTCTTT.

The rearrangement joins TRBV19 to TRBJ2-7, with 8 bases that match TRBD2. This CDR3 has 18 residues. Germline V CDR1 and CDR2: LNHDA, SQIVND (reference sequence). V trimming: 5 bases; J trimming: 3 bases; junction bases outside the gene matches: 18. CDR3 nucleotide sequence: TGTGCCAGTAGTGACGGGAGGGACGAGAGTGCCATATACTACGAGCAGTACTTC. Protein sequence: CASSDGRDESAIYYEQYF.

CDR3 residues: CASRPQFQSTEAFF. CDR3 DNA: TGCGCCAGCAGACCTCAGTTCCAATCCACTGAAGCTTTCTTT. The V call is TRBV5-1, the J call TRBJ1-1; D ambiguous. Per the germline V gene, CDR1 is SGHRS and CDR2 is YFSETQ. Trimming pared 5 bases from V and 4 bases from J, leaving 15 bases between. The CDR3 covers 14 residues.

The rearrangement links TRBV2 to TRBJ1-5; maybe TRBD1 (5 bases). CDR3 length: 15 residues. In germline, CDR1 is SNHLY, CDR2 FYNNEI. V was cut by 3 bases and J by 3 bases, with 12 bases left in between. Here the CDR3 reads CASSESGGINQPQHF. The CDR3 coding sequence is TGTGCCAGCAGTGAGTCGGGGGGGATCAATCAGCCCCAGCATTTT.